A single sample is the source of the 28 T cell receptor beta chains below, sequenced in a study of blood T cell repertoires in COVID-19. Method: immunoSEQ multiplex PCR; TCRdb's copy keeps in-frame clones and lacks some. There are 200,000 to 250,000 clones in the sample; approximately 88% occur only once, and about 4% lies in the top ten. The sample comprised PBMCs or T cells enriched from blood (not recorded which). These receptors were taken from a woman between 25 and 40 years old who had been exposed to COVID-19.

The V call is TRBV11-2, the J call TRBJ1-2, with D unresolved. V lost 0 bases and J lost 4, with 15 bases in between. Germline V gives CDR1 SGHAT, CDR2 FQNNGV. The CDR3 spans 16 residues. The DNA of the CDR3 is TGTGCCAGCAGCTTAGAGTCGAGGGCAGAGATCTATGGCTACACCTTC. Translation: CASSLESRAEIYGYTF.

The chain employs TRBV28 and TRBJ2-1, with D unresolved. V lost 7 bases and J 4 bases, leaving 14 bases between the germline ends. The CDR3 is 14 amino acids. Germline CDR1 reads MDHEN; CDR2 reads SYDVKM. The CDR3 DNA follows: TGTGCCAGCAACCGCGAGGCGACTTACAATGAGCAGTTCTTC. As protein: CASNREATYNEQFF.

This chain's CDR3 is CASSESGDYQETQYF. The CDR3 bases are TGCGCCAGCAGTGAGTCGGGAGACTATCAAGAGACCCAGTACTTC. The chain uses TRBV10-1 and TRBJ2-5, with D possibly TRBD2 on 5 matching bases. The length of the CDR3 is 15 residues. The germline V gene has CDR1 WNHNN and CDR2 SYGVQD (reference sequence). Trimming shortened V by 0 bases and J by 2 bases, and 10 bases separated the two germline ends.

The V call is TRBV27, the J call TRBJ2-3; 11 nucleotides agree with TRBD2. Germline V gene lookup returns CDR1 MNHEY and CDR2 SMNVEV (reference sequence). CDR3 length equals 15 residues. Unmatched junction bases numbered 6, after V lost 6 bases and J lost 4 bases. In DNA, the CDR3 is TGTGCCAGCAGCCTACTAGCGGGAGTGGCAGATACGCAGTATTTT. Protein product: CASSLLAGVADTQYF.

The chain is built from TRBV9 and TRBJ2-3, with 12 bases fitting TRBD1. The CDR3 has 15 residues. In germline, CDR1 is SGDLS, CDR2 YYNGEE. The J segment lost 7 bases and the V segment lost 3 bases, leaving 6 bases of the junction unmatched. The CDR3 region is CASSAGQGAANTQYF. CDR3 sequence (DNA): TGTGCCAGCAGCGCGGGACAGGGGGCGGCAAATACGCAGTATTTT.

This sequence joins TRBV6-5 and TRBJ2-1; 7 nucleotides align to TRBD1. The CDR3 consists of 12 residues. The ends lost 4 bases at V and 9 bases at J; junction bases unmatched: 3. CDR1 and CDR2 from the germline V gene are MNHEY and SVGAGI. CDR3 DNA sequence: TGTGCCAGCAGTTCAGGGGGTTTTGAGCAGTTCTTC. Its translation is CASSSGGFEQFF.

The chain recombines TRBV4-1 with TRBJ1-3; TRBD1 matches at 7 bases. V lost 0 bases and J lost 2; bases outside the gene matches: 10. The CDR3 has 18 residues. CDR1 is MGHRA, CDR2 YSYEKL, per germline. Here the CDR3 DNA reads TGCGCCAGCAGCCAAGATCGACAGGGAAAAGGGGCTGGAAACACCATATATTTT. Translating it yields CASSQDRQGKGAGNTIYF.

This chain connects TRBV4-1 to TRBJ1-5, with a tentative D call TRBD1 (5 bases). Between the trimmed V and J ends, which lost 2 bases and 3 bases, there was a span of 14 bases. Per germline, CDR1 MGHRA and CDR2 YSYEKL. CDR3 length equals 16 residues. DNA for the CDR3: TGCGCCAGCAGCCAAATTCAGGGTGGTGCCAATCAGCCCCAGCATTTT. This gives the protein CASSQIQGGANQPQHF.

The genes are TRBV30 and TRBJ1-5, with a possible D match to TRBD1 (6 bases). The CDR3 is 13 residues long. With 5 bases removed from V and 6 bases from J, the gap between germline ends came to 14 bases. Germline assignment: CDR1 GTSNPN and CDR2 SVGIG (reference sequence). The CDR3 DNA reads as TGTGCCTGGTCCGGGGGGCCAAGTCAGCCCCAGCATTTT. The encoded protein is CAWSGGPSQPQHF.

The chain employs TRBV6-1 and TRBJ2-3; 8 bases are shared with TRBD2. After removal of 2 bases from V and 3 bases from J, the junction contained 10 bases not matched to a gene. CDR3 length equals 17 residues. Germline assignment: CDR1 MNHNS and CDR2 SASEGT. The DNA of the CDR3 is TGTGCCAGCAGTGAACTAGCGGGTGCGGGCGGGACAGATACGCAGTATTTT. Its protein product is CASSELAGAGGTDTQYF.

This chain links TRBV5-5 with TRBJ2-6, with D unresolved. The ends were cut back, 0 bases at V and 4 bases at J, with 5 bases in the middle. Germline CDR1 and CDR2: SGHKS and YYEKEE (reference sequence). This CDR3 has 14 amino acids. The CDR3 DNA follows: TGTGCCAGCAGCTTGGGGCCCGGGGCCAACGTCCTGACTTTC. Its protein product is CASSLGPGANVLTF.

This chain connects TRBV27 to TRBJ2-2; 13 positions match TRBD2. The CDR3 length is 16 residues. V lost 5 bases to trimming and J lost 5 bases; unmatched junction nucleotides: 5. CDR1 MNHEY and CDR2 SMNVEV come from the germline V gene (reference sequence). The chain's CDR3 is CASSPRLAGGTGELFF. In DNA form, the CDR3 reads TGTGCCAGCAGTCCCCGACTAGCGGGAGGTACCGGGGAGCTGTTTTTT.

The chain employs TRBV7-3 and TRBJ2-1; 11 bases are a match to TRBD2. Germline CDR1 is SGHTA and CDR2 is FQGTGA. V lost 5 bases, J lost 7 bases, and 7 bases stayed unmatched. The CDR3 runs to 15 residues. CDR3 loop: CASSNFGTSGNEQFF. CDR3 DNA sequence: TGTGCCAGCAGCAACTTTGGGACTAGCGGAAATGAGCAGTTCTTC.

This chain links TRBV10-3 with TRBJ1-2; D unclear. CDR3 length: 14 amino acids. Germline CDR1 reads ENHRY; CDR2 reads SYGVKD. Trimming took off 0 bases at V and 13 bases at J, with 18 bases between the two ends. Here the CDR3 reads CAISESSTGERFTF. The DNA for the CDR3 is TGTGCCATCAGTGAGTCGAGTACGGGTGAGAGGTTCACCTTC.

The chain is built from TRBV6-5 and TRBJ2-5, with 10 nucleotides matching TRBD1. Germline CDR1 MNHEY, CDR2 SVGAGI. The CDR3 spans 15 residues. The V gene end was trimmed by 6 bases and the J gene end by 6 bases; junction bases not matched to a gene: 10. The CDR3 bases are TGTGCCAGCAGCCCAAATCGACAGGGGGCGAAGACCCAGTACTTC. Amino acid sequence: CASSPNRQGAKTQYF.

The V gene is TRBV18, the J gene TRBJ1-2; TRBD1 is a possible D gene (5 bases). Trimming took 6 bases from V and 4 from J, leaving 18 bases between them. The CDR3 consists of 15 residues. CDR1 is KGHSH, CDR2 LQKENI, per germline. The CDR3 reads CASSFEGDSTYGYTF. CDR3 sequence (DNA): TGTGCCAGCTCCTTTGAAGGGGACTCGACCTATGGCTACACCTTC.

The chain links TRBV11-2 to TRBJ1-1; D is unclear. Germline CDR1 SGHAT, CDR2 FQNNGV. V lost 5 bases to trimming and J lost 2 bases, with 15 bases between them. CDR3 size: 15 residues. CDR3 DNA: TGTGCCAGCAGCCCCCGTGGAGGAACCAACACTGAAGCTTTCTTT. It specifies CASSPRGGTNTEAFF.

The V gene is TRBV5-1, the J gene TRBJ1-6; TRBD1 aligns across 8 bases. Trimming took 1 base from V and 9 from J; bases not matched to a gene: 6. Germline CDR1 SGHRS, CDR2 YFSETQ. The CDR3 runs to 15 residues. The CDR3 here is CASSLRTGKGSPLHF. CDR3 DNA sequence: TGCGCCAGCAGCTTGCGGACAGGGAAGGGTTCACCCCTCCACTTT.

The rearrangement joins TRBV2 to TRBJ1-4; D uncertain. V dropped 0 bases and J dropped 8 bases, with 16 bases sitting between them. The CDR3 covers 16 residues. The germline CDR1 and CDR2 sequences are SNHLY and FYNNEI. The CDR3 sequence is CASSEAPAGRFEKLFF. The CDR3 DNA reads TGTGCCAGCAGTGAAGCGCCGGCGGGGAGGTTCGAAAAACTGTTTTTT.

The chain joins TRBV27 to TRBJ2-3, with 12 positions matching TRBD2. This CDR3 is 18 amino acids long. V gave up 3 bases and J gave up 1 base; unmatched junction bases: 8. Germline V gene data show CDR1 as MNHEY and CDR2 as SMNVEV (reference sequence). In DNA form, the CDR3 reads TGTGCCAGCAGTTTCCTACGACTAGCGGGAGACGGCACAGATACGCAGTATTTT. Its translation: CASSFLRLAGDGTDTQYF.

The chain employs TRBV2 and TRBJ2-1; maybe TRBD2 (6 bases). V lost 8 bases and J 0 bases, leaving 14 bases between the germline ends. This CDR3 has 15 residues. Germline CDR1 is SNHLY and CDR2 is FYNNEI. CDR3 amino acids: CASLRRASSYNEQFF. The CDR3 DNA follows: TGTGCCAGCCTCCGGAGGGCGAGCTCCTACAATGAGCAGTTCTTC.

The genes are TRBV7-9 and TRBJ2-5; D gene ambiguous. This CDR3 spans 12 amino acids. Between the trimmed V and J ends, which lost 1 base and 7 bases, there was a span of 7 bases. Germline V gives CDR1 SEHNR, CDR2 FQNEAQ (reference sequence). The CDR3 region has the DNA TGTGCCAGCAGCTTAGATTATGTGACCCAGTACTTC. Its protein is CASSLDYVTQYF.

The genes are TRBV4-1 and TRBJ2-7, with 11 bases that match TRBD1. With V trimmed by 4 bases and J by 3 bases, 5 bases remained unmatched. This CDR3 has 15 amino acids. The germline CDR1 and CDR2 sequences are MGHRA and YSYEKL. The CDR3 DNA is TGCGCCAGCAGCCTGGGCGGGACAGGGGGCTACGAGCAGTACTTC. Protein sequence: CASSLGGTGGYEQYF.

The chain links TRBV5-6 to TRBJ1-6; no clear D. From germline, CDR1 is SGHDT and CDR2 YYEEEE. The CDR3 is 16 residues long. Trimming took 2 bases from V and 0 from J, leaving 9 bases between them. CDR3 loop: CASSFSPGSYNSPLHF. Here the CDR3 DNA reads TGTGCCAGCAGCTTTTCGCCAGGCTCCTATAATTCACCCCTCCACTTT.

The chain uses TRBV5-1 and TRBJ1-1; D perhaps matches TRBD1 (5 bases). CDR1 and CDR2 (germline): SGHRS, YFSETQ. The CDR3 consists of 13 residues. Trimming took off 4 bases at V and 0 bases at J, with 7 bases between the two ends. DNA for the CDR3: TGCGCCAGCAGCGCGACAGTGAACACTGAAGCTTTCTTT. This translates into CASSATVNTEAFF.

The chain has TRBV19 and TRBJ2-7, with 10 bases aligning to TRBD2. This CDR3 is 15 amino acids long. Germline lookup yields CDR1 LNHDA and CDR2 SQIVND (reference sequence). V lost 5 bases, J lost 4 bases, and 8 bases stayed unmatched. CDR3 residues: CASSRIPSGSYEQYF. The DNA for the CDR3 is TGTGCCAGTAGTCGCATCCCTAGCGGGAGTTACGAGCAGTACTTC. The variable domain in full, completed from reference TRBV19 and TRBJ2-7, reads DGGITQSPKYLFRKEGQNVTLSCEQNLNHDAMYWYRQDPGQGLRLIYYSQIVNDFQKGDIAEGYSVSREKKESFPLTVTSAQKNPTAFYLCASSRIPSGSYEQYFGPGTRLTVT.

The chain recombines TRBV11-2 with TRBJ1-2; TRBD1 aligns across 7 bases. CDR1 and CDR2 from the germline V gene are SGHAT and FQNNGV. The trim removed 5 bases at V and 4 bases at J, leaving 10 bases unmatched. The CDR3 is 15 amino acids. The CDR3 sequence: CASSRDSPSFYGYTF. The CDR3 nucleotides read TGTGCCAGCAGCCGGGACAGTCCTTCCTTCTATGGCTACACCTTC.

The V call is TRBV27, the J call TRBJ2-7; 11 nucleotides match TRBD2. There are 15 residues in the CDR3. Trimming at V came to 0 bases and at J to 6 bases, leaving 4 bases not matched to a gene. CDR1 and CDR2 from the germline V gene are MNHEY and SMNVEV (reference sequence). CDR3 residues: CASSLSSGLAVEQYF. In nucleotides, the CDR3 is TGTGCCAGCAGTTTATCCTCGGGACTAGCGGTCGAGCAGTACTTC.